This record concerns one T cell receptor (beta chain) sequence. Its target is not known. CD45RO negativity and positive selection for CCR7 defined naive CD8 cells, a population that excluded terminally differentiated effector memory CD45RA+ cells. The length of the CDR3 is 15 residues. V lost 4 bases to trimming and J lost 3 bases; unmatched junction nucleotides: 7. The germline V gene has CDR1 MDHEN and CDR2 SYDVKM. The sample belongs to a study of shared clonotypes between healthy human individuals. General study points: Only blood was sampled; tissue repertoires likely differ. Rarefaction showed that sequencing of sorted subsets was incomplete (despite large depth).

Clones were sequenced by immunoSEQ multiplex PCR, and TCRdb holds only the in-frame ones, with some missing. The profile covers nearly 600,000 clones, with less than 97% appearing a single time and 0.11% taken by the ten largest. The receptor's source is a woman in her twenties or thirties in good health. V is TRBV28 and J is TRBJ2-3; 7 nucleotides align to TRBD1. The sample taken for sequencing was naive CD8+ T cells sorted from blood. CDR3 sequence: CASSYEGARTDTQYF. The DNA of the CDR3 is TGTGCCAGCAGTTACGAGGGGGCGAGGACAGATACGCAGTATTTT.